The present entry profiles one T cell receptor (beta chain) with its context. Its antigen is unknown. Trimming removed 4 bases from V and 4 bases from J, with 4 bases in between. This CDR3 has 11 amino acids. CDR1 ENHRY and CDR2 SYGVKD come from the germline V gene. The table came from immunoSEQ multiplex PCR; TCRdb's copy has only in-frame clones and leaves some out. The sample lists 100,000 to 150,000 clones, 85% to 90% occurring once. The sample originates from a study of T cell responses to AZD1222 COVID-19 vaccine. Study summary: The study pooled second doses at about 4 or about 12 weeks. Study results and caveats: White British donors predominated, females outnumbered males, and clonal diversity was possibly underestimated. Vaccine-associated CD4 TCRs spanned spike, dominant at 160-218 and 743-854. Unmutated variant regions reportedly attract nearly half of all spike-specific TCRs.

The sample was peripheral blood, taken on day 0 of AZD1222 vaccination. The chain uses TRBV10-3 and TRBJ1-1, with no clear D. The sequence derives from an adult in good health. CDR3 sequence (DNA): TGTGCCATCAGTGGACGCACTGAAGCTTTCTTT. Its protein product is CAISGRTEAFF.